This T cell receptor beta chain was sequenced during a study of blood T cell repertoires in COVID-19. Study context: From the United States, Italy and Spain came samples of acute and convalescent COVID-19. PBMCs, B-cell-depleted T cells, or T cells provided the cDNA or gDNA that made up the material.

Sequencing was performed with immunoSEQ multiplex PCR; in TCRdb, only in-frame clones are kept and a portion is missing. The sample holds 320,000 or so clones; 88% are singletons and the top ten take about 5%. Donors in Cohort 3 counted as recovered after two negative PCRs, clearance, or symptom resolution. This clonotype was obtained from a young man who had recovered from COVID-19. Sequencing input: PBMCs or T cells enriched from blood (not recorded which).

The CDR3 sequence: CASRDRGSSYNSPLHF. CDR3 nucleotides: TGTGCCAGCAGGGACAGGGGGAGCTCCTATAATTCACCCCTCCACTTT. The chain employs TRBV25-1 and TRBJ1-6; TRBD1 matches 10 bases. After removal of 6 bases from V and 0 bases from J, the junction contained 2 bases not matched to a gene. CDR1 and CDR2 from the germline V gene are MGHDK and SYGVNS. The CDR3 spans 16 residues.